The clone carrying this T cell receptor beta chain was counted between two and nine times. TCR beta CDR3 sequences were amplified from RNA transcripts. Researchers ran a first-round RT-PCR on the TCR CDR3 using the HTBI primer set. From the multiplex PCR reads, TCRdb called clonotypes with MiXCR, one entry per CDR3 protein. The table shows about 610,000 distinct CDR3 sequences, with around 15% occurring only once. This sample stems from a study of T cells in Graves' hyperthyroidism and ophthalmopathy. Exclusion of patients followed from uncontrolled infection, other autoimmune disease, pregnancy or lactation. CDR3 length: 15 amino acids. V was shortened by 1 base and J by 3 bases, with 13 bases between the two germline ends. From germline, CDR1 is DFQATT and CDR2 SNEGSKA (reference sequence).

This sequence was found in a woman between 35 and 50 years old with Graves' ophthalmopathy. The sequenced material came from blood. The chain joins TRBV20-1 to TRBJ1-5; D is perhaps TRBD1 (5 bases). The CDR3 loop reads CSARVSAGFNQPQHF. The CDR3 nucleotides read TGCAGTGCTAGAGTGTCGGCAGGGTTCAATCAGCCCCAGCATTTT.